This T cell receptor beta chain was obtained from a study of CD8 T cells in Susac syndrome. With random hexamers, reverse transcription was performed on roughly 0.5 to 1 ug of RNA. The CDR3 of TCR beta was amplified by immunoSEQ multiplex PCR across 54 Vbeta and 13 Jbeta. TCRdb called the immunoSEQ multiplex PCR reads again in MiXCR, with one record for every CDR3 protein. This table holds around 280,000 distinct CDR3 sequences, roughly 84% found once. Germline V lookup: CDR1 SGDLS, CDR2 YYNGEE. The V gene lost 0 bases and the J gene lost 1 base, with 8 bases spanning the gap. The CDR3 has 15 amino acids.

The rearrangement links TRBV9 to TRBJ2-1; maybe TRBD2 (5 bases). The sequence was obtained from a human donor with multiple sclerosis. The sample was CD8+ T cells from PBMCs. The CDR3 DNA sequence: TGTGCCAGCAGCGTAGCGGGGATTTCCTACAATGAGCAGTTCTTC. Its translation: CASSVAGISYNEQFF.